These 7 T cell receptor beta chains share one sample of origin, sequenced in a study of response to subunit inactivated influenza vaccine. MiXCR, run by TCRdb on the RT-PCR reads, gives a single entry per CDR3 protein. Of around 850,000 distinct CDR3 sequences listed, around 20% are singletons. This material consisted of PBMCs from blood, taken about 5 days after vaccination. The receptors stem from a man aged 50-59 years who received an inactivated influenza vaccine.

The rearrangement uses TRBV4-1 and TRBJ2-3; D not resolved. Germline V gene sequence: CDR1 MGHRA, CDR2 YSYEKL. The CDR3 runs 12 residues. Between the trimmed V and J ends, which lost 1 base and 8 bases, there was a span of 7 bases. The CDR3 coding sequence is TGCGCCAGCAGCCAAGTCCGCGGTACGCAGTATTTT. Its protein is CASSQVRGTQYF.

The CDR3 region is CASSLPGVAGGNEQFF. CDR3 nucleotide sequence: TGTGCCAGCAGCCTACCCGGGGTAGCGGGGGGGAATGAGCAGTTCTTC. The rearrangement uses TRBV7-6 and TRBJ2-1, with TRBD2 identical over 11 bases. This CDR3 region has 16 residues. CDR1 and CDR2 from the germline V gene are SGHVS and FNYEAQ. The ends lost 5 bases at V and 7 bases at J; junction bases unmatched: 10.

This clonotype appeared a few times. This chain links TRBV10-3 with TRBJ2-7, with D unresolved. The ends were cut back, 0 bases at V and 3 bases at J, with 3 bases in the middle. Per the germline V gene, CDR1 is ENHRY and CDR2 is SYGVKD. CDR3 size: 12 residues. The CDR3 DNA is TGTGCCATCAGTGAGTCCGTCTACGAGCAGTACTTC. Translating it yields CAISESVYEQYF.

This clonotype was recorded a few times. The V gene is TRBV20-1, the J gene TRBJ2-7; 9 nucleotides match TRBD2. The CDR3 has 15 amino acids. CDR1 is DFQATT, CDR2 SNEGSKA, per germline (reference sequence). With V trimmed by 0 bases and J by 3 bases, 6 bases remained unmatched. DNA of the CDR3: TGCAGTGCTAGAGATTGGGGTAGCGGGGGCTACGAGCAGTACTTC. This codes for CSARDWGSGGYEQYF.

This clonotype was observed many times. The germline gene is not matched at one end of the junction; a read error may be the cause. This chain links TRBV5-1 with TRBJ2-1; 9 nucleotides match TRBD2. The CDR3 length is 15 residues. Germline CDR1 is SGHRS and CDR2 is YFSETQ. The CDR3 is CASSGSGSSYNEQFF. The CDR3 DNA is TGTGCCAGCAGCGGTAGCGGGAGCTCCTACAATGAGCAGTTCTTC. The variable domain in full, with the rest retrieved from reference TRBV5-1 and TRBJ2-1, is KAGVTQTPRYLIKTRGQQVTLSCSPISGHRSVSWYQQTPGQGLQFLFEYFSETQRNKGNFPGRFSGRQFSNSRSEMNVSTLELGDSALYLCASSGSGSSYNEQFFGPGTRLTVL.

The CDR3 DNA reads as TGTGCCAGCAGCCCCTCCTATGGCTACACCTTC. Translating it yields CASSPSYGYTF. The chain links TRBV12-3 or TRBV12-4 to TRBJ1-2, with no clear D. CDR3 size: 11 residues. Trimming took 6 bases from V and 4 from J, leaving 6 bases between them.

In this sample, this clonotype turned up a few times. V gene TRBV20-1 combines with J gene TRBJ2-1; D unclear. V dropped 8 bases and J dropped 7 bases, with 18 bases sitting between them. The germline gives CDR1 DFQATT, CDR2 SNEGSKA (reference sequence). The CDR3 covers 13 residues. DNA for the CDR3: TGCAGTACCTTTGGAAGACGGAAGAATGAGCAGTTCTTC. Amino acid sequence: CSTFGRRKNEQFF.